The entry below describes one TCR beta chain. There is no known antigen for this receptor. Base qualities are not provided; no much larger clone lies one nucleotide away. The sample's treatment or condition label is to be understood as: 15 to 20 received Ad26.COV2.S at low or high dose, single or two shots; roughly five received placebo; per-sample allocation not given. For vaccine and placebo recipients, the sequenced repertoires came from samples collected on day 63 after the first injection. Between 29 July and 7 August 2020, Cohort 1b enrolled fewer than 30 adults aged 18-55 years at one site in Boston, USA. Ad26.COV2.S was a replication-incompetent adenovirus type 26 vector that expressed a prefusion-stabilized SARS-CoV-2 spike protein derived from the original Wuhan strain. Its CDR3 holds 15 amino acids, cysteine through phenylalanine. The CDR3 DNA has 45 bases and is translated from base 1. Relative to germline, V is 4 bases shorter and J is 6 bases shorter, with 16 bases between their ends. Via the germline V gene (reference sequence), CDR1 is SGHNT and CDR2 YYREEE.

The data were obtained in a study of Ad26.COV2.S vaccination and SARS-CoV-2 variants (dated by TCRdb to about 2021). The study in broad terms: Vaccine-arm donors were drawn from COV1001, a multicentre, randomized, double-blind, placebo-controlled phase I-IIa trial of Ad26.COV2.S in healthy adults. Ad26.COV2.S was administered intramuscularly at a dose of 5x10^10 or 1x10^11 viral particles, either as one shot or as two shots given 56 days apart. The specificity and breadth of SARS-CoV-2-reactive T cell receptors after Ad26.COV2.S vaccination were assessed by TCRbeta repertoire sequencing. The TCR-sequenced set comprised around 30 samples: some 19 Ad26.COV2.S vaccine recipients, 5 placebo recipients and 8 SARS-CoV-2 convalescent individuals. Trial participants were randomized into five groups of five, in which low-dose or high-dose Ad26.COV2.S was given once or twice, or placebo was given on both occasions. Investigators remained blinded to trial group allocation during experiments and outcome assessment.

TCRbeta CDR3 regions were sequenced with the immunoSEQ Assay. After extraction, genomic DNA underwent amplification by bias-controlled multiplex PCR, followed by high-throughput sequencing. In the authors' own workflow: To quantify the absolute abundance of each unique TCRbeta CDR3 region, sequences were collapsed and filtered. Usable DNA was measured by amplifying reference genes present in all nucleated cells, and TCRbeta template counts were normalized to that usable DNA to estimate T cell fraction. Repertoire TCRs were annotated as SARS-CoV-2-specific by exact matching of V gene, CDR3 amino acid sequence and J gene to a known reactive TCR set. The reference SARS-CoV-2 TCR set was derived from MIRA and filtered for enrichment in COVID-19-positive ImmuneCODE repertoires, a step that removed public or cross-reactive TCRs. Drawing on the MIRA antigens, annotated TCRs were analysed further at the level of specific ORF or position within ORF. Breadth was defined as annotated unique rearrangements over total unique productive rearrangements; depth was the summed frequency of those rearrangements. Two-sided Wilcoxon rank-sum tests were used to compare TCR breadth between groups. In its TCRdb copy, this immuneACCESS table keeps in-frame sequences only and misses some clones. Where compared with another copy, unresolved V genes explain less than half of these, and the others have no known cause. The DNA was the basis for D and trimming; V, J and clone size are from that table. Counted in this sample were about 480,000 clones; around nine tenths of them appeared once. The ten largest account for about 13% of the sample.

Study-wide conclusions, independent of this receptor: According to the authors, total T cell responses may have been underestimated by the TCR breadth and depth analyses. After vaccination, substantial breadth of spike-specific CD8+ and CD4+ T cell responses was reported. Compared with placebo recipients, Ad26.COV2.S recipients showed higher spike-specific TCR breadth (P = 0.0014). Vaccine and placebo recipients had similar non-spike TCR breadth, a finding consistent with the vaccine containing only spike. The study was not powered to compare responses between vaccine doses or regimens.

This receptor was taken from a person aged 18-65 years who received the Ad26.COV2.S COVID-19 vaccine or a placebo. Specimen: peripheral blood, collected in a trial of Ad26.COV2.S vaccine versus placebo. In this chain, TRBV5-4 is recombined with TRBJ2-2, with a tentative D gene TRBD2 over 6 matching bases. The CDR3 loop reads CASSSAGLPSGELFF. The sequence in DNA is TGTGCCAGCAGCAGCGCGGGACTCCCCTCCGGGGAGCTGTTTTTT.